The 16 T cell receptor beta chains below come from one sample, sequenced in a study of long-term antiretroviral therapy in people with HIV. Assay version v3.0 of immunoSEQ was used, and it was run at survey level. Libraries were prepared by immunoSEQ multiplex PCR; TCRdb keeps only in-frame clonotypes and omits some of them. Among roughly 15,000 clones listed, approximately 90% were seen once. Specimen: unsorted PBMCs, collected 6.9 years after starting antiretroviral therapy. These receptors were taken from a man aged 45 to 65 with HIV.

The CDR3 DNA follows: TGCGCCAGCAGCTTTTTTTCTGACAGGGGGAACGAGCAGTACTTC. Translating gives CASSFFSDRGNEQYF. The rearrangement uses TRBV5-1 and TRBJ2-7, with 9 bases fitting TRBD1. J lost 5 bases, V lost 2 bases, and 8 bases had no gene match. This CDR3 contains 15 residues. Per the germline V gene, CDR1 is SGHRS and CDR2 is YFSETQ.

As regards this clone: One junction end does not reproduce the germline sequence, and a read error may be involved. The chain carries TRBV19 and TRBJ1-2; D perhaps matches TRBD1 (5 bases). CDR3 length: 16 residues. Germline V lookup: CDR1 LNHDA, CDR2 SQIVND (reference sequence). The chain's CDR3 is CASSVERSWTLDGYTF. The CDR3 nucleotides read TGTGCCAGTAGTGTAGAACGATCATGGACACTCGACGGCTACACCTTC.

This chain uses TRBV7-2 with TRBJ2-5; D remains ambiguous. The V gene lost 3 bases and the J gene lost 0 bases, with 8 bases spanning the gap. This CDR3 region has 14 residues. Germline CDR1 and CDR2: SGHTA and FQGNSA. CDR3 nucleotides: TGTGCCAGCAGCTTTGGCAGCTACCAAGAGACCCAGTACTTC. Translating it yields CASSFGSYQETQYF.

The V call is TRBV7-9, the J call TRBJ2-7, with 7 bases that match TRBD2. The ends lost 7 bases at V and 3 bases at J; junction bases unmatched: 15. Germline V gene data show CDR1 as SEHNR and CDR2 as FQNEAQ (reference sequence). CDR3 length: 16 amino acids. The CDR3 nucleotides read TGTGCCAGCACAGGACGAATAGCGGGCGCGTTCTACGAGCAGTACTTC. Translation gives CASTGRIAGAFYEQYF.

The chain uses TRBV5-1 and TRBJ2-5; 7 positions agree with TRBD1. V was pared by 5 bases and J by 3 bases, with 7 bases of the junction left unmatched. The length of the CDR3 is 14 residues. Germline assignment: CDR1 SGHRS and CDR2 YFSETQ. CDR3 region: CASSSQGVKETQYF. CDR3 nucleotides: TGCGCCAGCAGTTCTCAGGGGGTGAAAGAGACCCAGTACTTC.

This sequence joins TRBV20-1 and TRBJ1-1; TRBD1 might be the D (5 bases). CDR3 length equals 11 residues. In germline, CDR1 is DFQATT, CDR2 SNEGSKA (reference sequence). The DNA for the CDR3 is TGCAGGCGAGGGGTGGGCACTGAAGCTTTCTTT. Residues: CRRGVGTEAFF.

For the CDR3, the DNA is TGTGCCAGCAGCTTAGGGGGTCCTGGGACAACCGAGCAGTACTTC. Its protein product is CASSLGGPGTTEQYF. The J gene is TRBJ2-7, the V gene TRBV7-6, with D perhaps matching TRBD1 (6 bases). This CDR3 has 15 amino acids. The V end lost 1 base, the J end lost 6 bases, and 16 bases lay between the germline ends. The germline gives CDR1 SGHVS, CDR2 FNYEAQ. The whole variable domain, remainder taken from reference TRBV7-6 and TRBJ2-7, is GAGVSQSPRYKVTKRGQDVALRCDPISGHVSLYWYRQALGQGPEFLTYFNYEAQQDKSGLPNDRFSAERPEGSISTLTIQRTEQRDSAMYRCASSLGGPGTTEQYFGPGTRLTVT.

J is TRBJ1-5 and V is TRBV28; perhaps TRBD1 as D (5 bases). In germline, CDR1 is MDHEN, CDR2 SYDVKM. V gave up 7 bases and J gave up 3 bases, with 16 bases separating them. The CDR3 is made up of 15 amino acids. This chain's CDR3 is CASTRLRQINQPQHF. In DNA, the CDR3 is TGTGCCAGCACCCGACTCCGACAGATCAATCAGCCCCAGCATTTT.

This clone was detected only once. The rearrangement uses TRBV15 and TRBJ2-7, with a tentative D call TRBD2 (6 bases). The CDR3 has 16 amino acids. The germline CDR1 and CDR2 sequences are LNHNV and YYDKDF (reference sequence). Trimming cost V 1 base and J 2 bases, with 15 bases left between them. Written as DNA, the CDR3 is TGTGCCACCAGCAGAGGTCAGGGCGGGACCACCTACGAGCAGTACTTC. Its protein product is CATSRGQGGTTYEQYF. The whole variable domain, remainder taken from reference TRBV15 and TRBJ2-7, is DAMVIQNPRYQVTQFGKPVTLSCSQTLNHNVMYWYQQKSSQAPKLLFHYYDKDFNNEADTPDNFQSRRPNTSFCFLDIRSPGLGDTAMYLCATSRGQGGTTYEQYFGPGTRLTVT.

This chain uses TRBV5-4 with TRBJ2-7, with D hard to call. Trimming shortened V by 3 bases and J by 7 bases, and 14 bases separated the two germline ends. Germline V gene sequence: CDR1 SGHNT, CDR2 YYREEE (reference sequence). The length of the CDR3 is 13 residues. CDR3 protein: CASSSRAWGEQYF. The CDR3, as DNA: TGTGCCAGCAGCTCCCGGGCCTGGGGAGAGCAGTACTTC.

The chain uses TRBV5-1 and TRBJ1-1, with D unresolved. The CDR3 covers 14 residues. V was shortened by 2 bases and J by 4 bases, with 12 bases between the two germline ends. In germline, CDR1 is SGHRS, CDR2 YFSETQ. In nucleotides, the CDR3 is TGCGCCAGCAGCTTTTATGGAGGTGGCACTGAAGCTTTCTTT. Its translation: CASSFYGGGTEAFF.

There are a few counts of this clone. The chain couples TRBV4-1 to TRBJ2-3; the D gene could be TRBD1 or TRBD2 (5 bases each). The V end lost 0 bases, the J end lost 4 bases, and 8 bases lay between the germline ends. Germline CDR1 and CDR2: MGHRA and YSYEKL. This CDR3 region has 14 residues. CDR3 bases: TGCGCCAGCAGCCAAGATATGGGGGCAGATACGCAGTATTTT. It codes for CASSQDMGADTQYF.

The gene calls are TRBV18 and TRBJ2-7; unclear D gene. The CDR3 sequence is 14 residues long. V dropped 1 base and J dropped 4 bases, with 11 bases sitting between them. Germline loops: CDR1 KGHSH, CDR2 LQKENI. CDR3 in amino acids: CASSPQNRFYEQYF. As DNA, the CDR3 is TGTGCCAGCTCACCACAAAATCGATTTTACGAGCAGTACTTC. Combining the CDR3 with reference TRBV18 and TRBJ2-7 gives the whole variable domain NAGVMQNPRHLVRRRGQEARLRCSPMKGHSHVYWYRQLPEEGLKFMVYLQKENIIDESGMPKERFSAEFPKEGPSILRIQQVVRGDSAAYFCASSPQNRFYEQYFGPGTRLTVT.

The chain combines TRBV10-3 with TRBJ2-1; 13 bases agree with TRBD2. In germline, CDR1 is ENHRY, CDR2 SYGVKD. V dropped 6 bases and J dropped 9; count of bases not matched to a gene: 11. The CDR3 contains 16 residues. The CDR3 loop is CAISSATSGRRIEQFF. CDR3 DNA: TGTGCCATCAGCTCCGCGACTAGCGGGAGGAGGATTGAGCAGTTCTTC.

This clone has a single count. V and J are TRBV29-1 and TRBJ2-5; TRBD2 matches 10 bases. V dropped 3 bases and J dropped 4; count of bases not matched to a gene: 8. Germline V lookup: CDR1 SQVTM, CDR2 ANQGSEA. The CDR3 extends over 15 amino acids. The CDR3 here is CSVEGWERGGETQYF. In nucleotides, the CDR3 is TGCAGCGTTGAGGGGTGGGAGCGGGGGGGAGAGACCCAGTACTTC.

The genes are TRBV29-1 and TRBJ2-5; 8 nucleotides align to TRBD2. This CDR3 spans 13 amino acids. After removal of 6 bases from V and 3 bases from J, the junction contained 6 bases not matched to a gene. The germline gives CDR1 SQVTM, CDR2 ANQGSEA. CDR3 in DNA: TGCAGCGTAGGGAAACTAGCGGAAGAGACCCAGTACTTC. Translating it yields CSVGKLAEETQYF.